A single sample gave rise to the 21 T cell receptor beta chains below, sequenced in a study of T cell repertoires in cytomegalovirus infection. Their target antigens are unknown. From the reads, TCRdb called clonotypes with MiXCR, one entry per CDR3 protein. The sample gives roughly 110,000 distinct CDR3 sequences, 30% of which show up once; roughly 40% is in the top ten. Sequences were derived from CD8+ T cells from cultured PBMCs, sampled from culture after CMV antigen stimulation. The receptors were sampled from a human donor in good health (CMV status not recorded). Some clones in this sample may be carry-over from other donors' samples.

The table lists this clonotype with a few counts. The chain carries TRBV6-5 and TRBJ2-2; D gene unclear. The germline V gene encodes CDR1 MNHEY and CDR2 SVGAGI. Trimming pared 0 bases from V and 8 bases from J, leaving 13 bases between. This CDR3 is 15 amino acids long. The chain's CDR3 is CASSYSAETRGELFF. In DNA, the CDR3 is TGTGCCAGCAGTTACTCGGCAGAGACGAGAGGGGAGCTGTTTTTT.

The CDR3 DNA reads as TGTGCTAGTGGTCAGGGGACTAGCGGATACAATGAGCAGTTCTTC. Protein sequence: CASGQGTSGYNEQFF. The chain has TRBV12-5 and TRBJ2-1; the match to TRBD2 covers 11 bases. The CDR3 is 15 residues long. Per the germline V gene, CDR1 is LGHNT and CDR2 is FRNRAP. Unmatched junction bases numbered 4, after V lost 5 bases and J lost 4 bases. The full variable domain, rest sourced from reference TRBV12-5 and TRBJ2-1, is DARVTQTPRHKVTEMGQEVTMRCQPILGHNTVFWYRQTMMQGLELLAYFRNRAPLDDSGMPKDRFSAEMPDATLATLKIQPSEPRDSAVYFCASGQGTSGYNEQFFGPGTRLTVL.

The CDR3 region is CASSISGGPFTDTQYF. DNA of the CDR3: TGTGCCAGCAGCATTAGCGGGGGCCCGTTTACAGATACGCAGTATTTT. The genes are TRBV6-5 and TRBJ2-3; 9 bases match TRBD2. V dropped 6 bases and J dropped 3; count of bases not matched to a gene: 10. Germline-derived CDR1 and CDR2 are MNHEY and SVGAGI. This CDR3 has 16 residues.

This rearrangement joins TRBV29-1 to TRBJ1-2; 11 bases agree with TRBD1. The ends lost 7 bases at V and 4 bases at J; junction bases unmatched: 5. Germline lookup yields CDR1 SQVTM and CDR2 ANQGSEA. The CDR3 is made up of 13 amino acids. In nucleotides, the CDR3 is TGCAGCGCGGGGACAGGGGGTTCCTATGGCTACACCTTC. This translates into CSAGTGGSYGYTF.

The table lists this clonotype with many counts. The chain combines TRBV7-8 with TRBJ2-3; 8 bases are shared with TRBD2. The J segment lost 6 bases and the V segment lost 2 bases, leaving 7 bases of the junction unmatched. Germline loops: CDR1 SGHVS, CDR2 FQNEAQ. CDR3 length: 15 amino acids. Written as DNA, the CDR3 is TGTGCCAGCAGCTTAATGCGGGGGGCTTCGGATACGCAGTATTTT. Translated: CASSLMRGASDTQYF.

This chain links TRBV6-6 with TRBJ2-1; D unresolved. From germline, CDR1 is MNHNY and CDR2 SVGAGI (reference sequence). The germline V and J ends were trimmed by 2 bases and 0 bases, with 11 bases remaining between them. This CDR3 spans 16 amino acids. CDR3: CASSYTIGYSYNEQFF. As DNA, the CDR3 is TGTGCCAGCAGTTACACGATAGGTTACTCCTACAATGAGCAGTTCTTC.

This clonotype was counted many times. The chain uses TRBV7-8 and TRBJ2-3; TRBD2 matches 8 bases. CDR3 length: 16 residues. The germline gives CDR1 SGHVS, CDR2 FQNEAQ. V gave up 5 bases and J gave up 3 bases; unmatched junction bases: 10. CDR3 region: CASSPRGVAGTDTQYF. The CDR3 DNA is TGTGCCAGCAGCCCCCGCGGGGTAGCGGGGACAGATACGCAGTATTTT.

V usage is TRBV19 and J usage is TRBJ1-1; D is unclear. The CDR3 is 14 amino acids. V gave up 2 bases and J gave up 1 base, with 8 bases separating them. CDR1 and CDR2 (germline): LNHDA, SQIVND (reference sequence). The CDR3 reads CASSIRGGNTEAFF. Written as DNA, the CDR3 is TGTGCCAGTAGTATAAGAGGTGGGAACACTGAAGCTTTCTTT.

At least ten counts were recorded for this clonotype. The chain employs TRBV12-3 or TRBV12-4 and TRBJ1-1; D gene uncertain. Trimming took off 0 bases at V and 1 base at J, with 6 bases between the two ends. CDR3 size: 14 residues. This CDR3 reads CASSLAGKNTEAFF. In DNA form, the CDR3 reads TGTGCCAGCAGTTTAGCGGGGAAGAACACTGAAGCTTTCTTT.

This clonotype has just a few counts. The rearrangement uses TRBV12-3 or TRBV12-4 and TRBJ2-1; D unresolved. V lost 5 bases and J lost 4, with 9 bases in between. This CDR3 is built from 13 residues. Written as DNA, the CDR3 is TGTGCCAGCAGTGCGCAAGGGTACAATGAGCAGTTCTTC. This encodes CASSAQGYNEQFF.

Many counts were recorded for this clonotype. The V call is TRBV28, the J call TRBJ2-7; 9 nucleotides line up with TRBD1. Looked up from germline, CDR1 is MDHEN and CDR2 is SYDVKM. The CDR3 loop spans 14 amino acids. The junction had 7 bases not matched to a gene; V was cut back by 6 bases and J by 4 bases. This CDR3 reads CASRNGQGTYEQYF. CDR3 DNA: TGTGCCAGCAGAAACGGACAGGGGACTTACGAGCAGTACTTC.

In its sample, this clonotype was seen many times. This chain uses TRBV29-1 with TRBJ2-2; D could derive from TRBD1 or TRBD2 (5 bases each). Trimming stripped 4 bases from V and 6 bases from J, with 15 bases between. In germline, CDR1 is SQVTM, CDR2 ANQGSEA. The CDR3 is 14 amino acids. The CDR3 loop reads CSVGSGRLAGELFF. CDR3 DNA: TGCAGCGTTGGGTCAGGGAGATTAGCCGGGGAGCTGTTTTTT.

This clonotype has a count of ten or more. CDR3 residues: CASFWGGYTF. The DNA of the CDR3 is TGTGCCAGCTTTTGGGGTGGCTACACCTTC. The rearrangement links TRBV6-1 to TRBJ1-2; D gene unclear. Trimming cost V 8 bases and J 7 bases, with 8 bases left between them. Looked up from germline, CDR1 is MNHNS and CDR2 is SASEGT. The CDR3 is made up of 10 amino acids.

The chain links TRBV7-2 to TRBJ2-5, with no clear D. Germline V gene sequence: CDR1 SGHTA, CDR2 FQGNSA. The ends were cut back, 5 bases at V and 2 bases at J, with 12 bases in the middle. This CDR3 contains 14 residues. The CDR3 DNA follows: TGTGCCAGCAGCCTTCCTAGGTTTCAAGAGACCCAGTACTTC. This translates into CASSLPRFQETQYF.

J is TRBJ2-1 and V is TRBV5-1; 9 positions match TRBD2. J gave up 1 base and V 2 bases, and 4 bases lay outside the gene matches. CDR1 and CDR2 (germline): SGHRS, YFSETQ. The CDR3 loop spans 16 amino acids. The CDR3 is CASSLVAGDSYNEQFF. DNA of the CDR3: TGCGCCAGCAGCTTAGTAGCGGGGGATTCCTACAATGAGCAGTTCTTC.

The genes are TRBV12-3 or TRBV12-4 and TRBJ2-5, with 10 bases lining up with TRBD2. V lost 3 bases and J lost 3; bases outside the gene matches: 7. The CDR3 extends over 16 amino acids. In nucleotides, the CDR3 is TGTGCCAGCAGTTTCCTAGCGGGGGCCCTAAAAGAGACCCAGTACTTC. Its translation is CASSFLAGALKETQYF.

The chain's CDR3 is CAPRDRVLYEQYF. The CDR3 DNA is TGTGCTCCCCGGGACAGGGTATTATACGAGCAGTACTTC. This sequence joins TRBV24-1 and TRBJ2-7; TRBD1 agrees at 9 bases. Germline values: CDR1 KGHDR, CDR2 SFDVKD. The CDR3 extends over 13 amino acids.

This rearrangement joins TRBV7-9 to TRBJ2-5; perhaps D is TRBD1 or TRBD2 (5 bases each). The V end was cut by 1 base, the J end by 4 bases, with 10 bases between. Germline V gene sequence: CDR1 SEHNR, CDR2 FQNEAQ (reference sequence). This CDR3 has 14 residues. The CDR3 DNA reads TGTGCCAGCAGCTTAGTTCAGGGACCAGAGACCCAGTACTTC. Its protein is CASSLVQGPETQYF.

This clonotype was seen a handful of times. The chain uses TRBV6-5 and TRBJ2-1, with 7 bases identical to TRBD1. This CDR3 is 16 amino acids long. Germline lookup yields CDR1 MNHEY and CDR2 SVGAGI. The trim removed 4 bases at V and 6 bases at J, leaving 12 bases unmatched. The DNA of the CDR3 is TGTGCCAGCAGTTCCCCGGGCCACAGGGGAATCAATGAGCAGTTCTTC. Translating it yields CASSSPGHRGINEQFF.

The V gene is TRBV12-3 or TRBV12-4, the J gene TRBJ2-3, with TRBD1 matching over 12 bases. V was pared by 4 bases and J by 0 bases, with 8 bases of the junction left unmatched. The CDR3 contains 18 residues. CDR3 sequence reads: CASSSGQGAVASTDTQYF. CDR3 nucleotide sequence: TGTGCCAGCAGTTCGGGACAGGGGGCGGTTGCTAGCACAGATACGCAGTATTTT.

The rearrangement links TRBV28 to TRBJ1-1; maybe TRBD1 (5 bases). This CDR3 spans 13 amino acids. Germline loops: CDR1 MDHEN, CDR2 SYDVKM. The V and J ends lost 3 bases and 4 bases respectively, with 9 bases between them. The CDR3 sequence: CASSFQGGTEAFF. In DNA, the CDR3 is TGTGCCAGCAGTTTTCAGGGAGGCACTGAAGCTTTCTTT.